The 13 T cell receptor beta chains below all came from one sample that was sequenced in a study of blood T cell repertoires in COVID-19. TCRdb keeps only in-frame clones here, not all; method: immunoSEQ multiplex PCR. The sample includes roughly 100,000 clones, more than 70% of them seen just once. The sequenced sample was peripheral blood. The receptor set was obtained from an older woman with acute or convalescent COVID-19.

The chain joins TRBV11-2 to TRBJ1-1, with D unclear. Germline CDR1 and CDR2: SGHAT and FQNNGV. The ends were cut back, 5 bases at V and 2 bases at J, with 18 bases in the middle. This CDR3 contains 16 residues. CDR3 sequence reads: CASSGQVLTGNTEAFF. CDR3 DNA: TGTGCCAGCAGCGGGCAGGTTTTAACGGGAAACACTGAAGCTTTCTTT. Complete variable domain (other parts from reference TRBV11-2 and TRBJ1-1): EAGVAQSPRYKIIEKRQSVAFWCNPISGHATLYWYQQILGQGPKLLIQFQNNGVVDDSQLPKDRFSAERLKGVDSTLKIQPAKLEDSAVYLCASSGQVLTGNTEAFFGQGTRLTVV.

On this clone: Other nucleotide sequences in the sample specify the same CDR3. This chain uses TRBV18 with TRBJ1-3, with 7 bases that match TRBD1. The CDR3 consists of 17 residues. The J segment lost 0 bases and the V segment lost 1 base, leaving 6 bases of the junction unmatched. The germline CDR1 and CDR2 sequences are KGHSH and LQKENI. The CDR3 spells CASSPLRQGDSGNTIYF. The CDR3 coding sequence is TGTGCCAGCTCACCACTCCGACAGGGAGACTCTGGAAACACCATATATTTT.

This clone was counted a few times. Here the CDR3 reads CASSQEVGAKLFF. The CDR3 nucleotides read TGTGCCAGCAGCCAAGAGGTAGGGGCCAAACTGTTTTTT. The rearrangement links TRBV3-1 (or the pseudogene TRBV3-2) to TRBJ1-4, with a tentative D call TRBD1 (5 bases). The V and J ends lost 0 bases and 11 bases respectively, with 10 bases between them. The CDR3 extends over 13 amino acids. The germline V gene has CDR1 LGHDT and CDR2 YNNKEL (reference sequence).

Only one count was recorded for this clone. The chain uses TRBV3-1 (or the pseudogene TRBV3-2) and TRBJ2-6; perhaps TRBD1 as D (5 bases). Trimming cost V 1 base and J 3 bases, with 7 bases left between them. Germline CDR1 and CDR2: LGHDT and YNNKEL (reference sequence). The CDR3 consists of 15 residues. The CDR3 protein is CASSQGGLGANVLTF. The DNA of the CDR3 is TGTGCCAGCAGCCAAGGGGGCCTTGGGGCCAACGTCCTGACTTTC.

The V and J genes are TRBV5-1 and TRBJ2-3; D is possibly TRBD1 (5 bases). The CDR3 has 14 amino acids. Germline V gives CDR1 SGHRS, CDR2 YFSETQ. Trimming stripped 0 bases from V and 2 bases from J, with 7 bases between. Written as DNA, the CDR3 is TGCGCCAGCAGCTTGGACAGGTTCACAGATACGCAGTATTTT. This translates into CASSLDRFTDTQYF.

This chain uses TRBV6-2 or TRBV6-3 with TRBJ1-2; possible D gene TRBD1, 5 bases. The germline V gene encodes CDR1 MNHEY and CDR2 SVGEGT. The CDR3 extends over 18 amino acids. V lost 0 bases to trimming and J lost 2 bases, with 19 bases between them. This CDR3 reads CASSYSPTGGKINYGYTF. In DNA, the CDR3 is TGTGCCAGCAGTTACTCCCCGACGGGGGGGAAGATCAACTATGGCTACACCTTC.

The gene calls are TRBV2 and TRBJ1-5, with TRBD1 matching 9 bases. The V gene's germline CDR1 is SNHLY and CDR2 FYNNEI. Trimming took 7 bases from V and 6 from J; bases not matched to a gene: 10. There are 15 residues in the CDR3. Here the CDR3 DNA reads TGTGCCAGCAAGGCCGAGACAGGGGGTTTTCAGCCCCAGCATTTT. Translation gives CASKAETGGFQPQHF.

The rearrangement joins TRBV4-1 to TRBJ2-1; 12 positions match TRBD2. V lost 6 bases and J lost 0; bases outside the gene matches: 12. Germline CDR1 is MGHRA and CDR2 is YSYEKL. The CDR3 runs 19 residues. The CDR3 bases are TGCGCCAGCAGGCTAACCGGGACTAGCGGGTTAAGCTCCTACAATGAGCAGTTCTTC. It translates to CASRLTGTSGLSSYNEQFF.

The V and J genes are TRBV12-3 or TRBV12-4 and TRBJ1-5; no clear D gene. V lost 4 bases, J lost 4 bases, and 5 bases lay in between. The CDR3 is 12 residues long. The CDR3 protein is CASSWPNQPQHF. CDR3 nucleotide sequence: TGTGCCAGCAGTTGGCCGAATCAGCCCCAGCATTTT.

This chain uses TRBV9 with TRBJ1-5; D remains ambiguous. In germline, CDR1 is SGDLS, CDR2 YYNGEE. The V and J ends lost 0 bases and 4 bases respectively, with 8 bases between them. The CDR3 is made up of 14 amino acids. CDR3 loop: CASSVGAGNQPQHF. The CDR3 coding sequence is TGTGCCAGCAGCGTAGGGGCAGGTAATCAGCCCCAGCATTTT.

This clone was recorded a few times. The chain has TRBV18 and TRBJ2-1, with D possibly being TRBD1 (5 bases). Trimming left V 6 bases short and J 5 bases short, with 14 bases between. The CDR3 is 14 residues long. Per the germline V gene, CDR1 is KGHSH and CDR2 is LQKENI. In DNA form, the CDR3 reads TGTGCCAGCTCCCCAAGCTGGGGCGACAATGAGCAGTTCTTC. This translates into CASSPSWGDNEQFF.

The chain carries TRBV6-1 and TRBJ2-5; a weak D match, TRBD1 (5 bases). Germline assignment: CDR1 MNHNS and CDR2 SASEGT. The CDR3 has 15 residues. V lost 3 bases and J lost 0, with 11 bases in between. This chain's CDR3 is CASSDLDRNQETQYF. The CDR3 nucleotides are TGTGCCAGCAGTGACCTAGACAGAAACCAAGAGACCCAGTACTTC.

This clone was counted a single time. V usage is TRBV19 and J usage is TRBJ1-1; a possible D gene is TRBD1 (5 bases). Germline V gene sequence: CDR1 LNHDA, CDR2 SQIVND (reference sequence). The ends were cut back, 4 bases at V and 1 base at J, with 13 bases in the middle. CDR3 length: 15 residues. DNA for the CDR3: TGTGCCAGTAGTAGCAGCGGGACGTGGAACACTGAAGCTTTCTTT. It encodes CASSSSGTWNTEAFF.